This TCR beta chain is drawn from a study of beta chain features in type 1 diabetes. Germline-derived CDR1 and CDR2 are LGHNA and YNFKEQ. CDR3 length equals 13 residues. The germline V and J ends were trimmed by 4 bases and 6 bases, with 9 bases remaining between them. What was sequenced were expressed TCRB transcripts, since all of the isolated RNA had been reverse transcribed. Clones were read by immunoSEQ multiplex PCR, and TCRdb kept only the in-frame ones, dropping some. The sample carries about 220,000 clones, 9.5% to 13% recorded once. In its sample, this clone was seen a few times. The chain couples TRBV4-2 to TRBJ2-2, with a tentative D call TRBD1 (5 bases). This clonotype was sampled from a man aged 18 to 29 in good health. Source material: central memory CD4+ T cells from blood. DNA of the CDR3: TGTGCCAGCAGCCGAGACAGCGCCGGGGAGCTGTTTTTT. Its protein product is CASSRDSAGELFF.